The TCR beta chain under discussion was sequenced for a study of vaccination and CD4 T cells after COVID-19. Points from the study as a whole: A nonsignificant rise from roughly 22 to 38 was seen in the median number of SARS-CoV-2-reactive clonotypes.

Details on this clonotype: Its antigen is as yet unknown.

Oncomine TCR Beta short-read sequencing was applied to DNA from cultured CD4+ T cells. Cultured CD4+ T cells were the source of extracted genomic DNA. TCRdb called the PCR reads again in MiXCR, with one record for every CDR3 protein. This table holds under 20,000 distinct CDR3 sequences, 53% found once. As to treatment: approximately 11-day PBMC culture with coronavirus spike peptide pools or control peptides (ViraFEST assay). In germline, CDR1 is DFQATT, CDR2 SNEGSKA (reference sequence). V lost 1 base, J lost 5 bases, and 11 bases lay in between. There are 13 residues in the CDR3. The receptor was derived from a human donor who had recovered from COVID-19. The rearrangement uses TRBV20-1 and TRBJ1-2; D remains ambiguous. The material sequenced was CD4+ T cells from blood, cultured in vitro, taken before SARS-CoV-2 vaccination. Here the CDR3 reads CSARVSGRYGYTF. DNA for the CDR3: TGCAGTGCTAGAGTATCTGGACGGTATGGCTACACCTTC.